In its sample, the clone carrying this T cell receptor (beta chain) was seen once. No antigen is known for it. TCRdb's table, derived via immunoSEQ multiplex PCR, lists solely in-frame clones and lacks some. The profile shows 600,000 to 750,000 clones, roughly 88% of them singletons. This record comes from a study of shared clonotypes between healthy human individuals. Study-wide context: The donor pool was made up of a couple of women and a few men aged 18 to 49. Findings and limits, study-wide: The naive CD4 repertoires of a handful of donors were compared, and around 5% of clonotypes were shared.

The CDR3 runs to 20 residues. Germline V gives CDR1 SGHTA, CDR2 FQGNSA. V lost 0 bases to trimming and J lost 2 bases; unmatched junction nucleotides: 10. The study drew all its donors from Caucasian adults living in Nashville, Tennessee. The sequencing sample was made of memory CD8+ T cells from PBMCs. The subset here: CD45RO+ cells pooled with CCR7-negative TemRA cells. J is TRBJ2-3 and V is TRBV7-2; 14 nucleotides match TRBD2. This receptor was obtained from a man between 18 and 29 years old in good health. Some clones in this sample may be carry-over from other donors' samples. This CDR3 is CASSLARGTSGSKPTDTQYF. The CDR3 bases are TGTGCCAGCAGCTTAGCGCGTGGGACTAGCGGGAGCAAGCCCACAGATACGCAGTATTTT. The full variable domain, its missing parts supplied by reference TRBV7-2 and TRBJ2-3, is GAGVSQSPSNKVTEKGKDVELRCDPISGHTALYWYRQSLGQGLEFLIYFQGNSAPDKSGLPSDRFSAERTGGSVSTLTIQRTQQEDSAVYLCASSLARGTSGSKPTDTQYFGPGTRLTVL.